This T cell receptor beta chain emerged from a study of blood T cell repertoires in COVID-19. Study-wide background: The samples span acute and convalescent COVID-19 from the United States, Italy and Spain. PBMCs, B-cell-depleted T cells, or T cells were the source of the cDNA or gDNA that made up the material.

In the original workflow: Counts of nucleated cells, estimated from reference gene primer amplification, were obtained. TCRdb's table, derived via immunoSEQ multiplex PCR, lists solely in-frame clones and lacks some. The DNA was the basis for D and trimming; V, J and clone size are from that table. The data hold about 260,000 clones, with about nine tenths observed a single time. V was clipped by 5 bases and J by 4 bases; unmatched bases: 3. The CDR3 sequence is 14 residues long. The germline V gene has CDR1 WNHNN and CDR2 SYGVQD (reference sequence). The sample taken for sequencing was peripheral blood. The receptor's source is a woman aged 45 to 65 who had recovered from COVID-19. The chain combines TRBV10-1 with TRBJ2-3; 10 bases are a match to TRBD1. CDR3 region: CASSKTGGADTQYF. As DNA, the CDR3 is TGCGCCAGCAGTAAGACAGGGGGCGCAGATACGCAGTATTTT.